Shown below are 27 T cell receptor beta chains from a single sample sequenced in a study of blood T cell repertoires in COVID-19. The assay was immunoSEQ multiplex PCR, and TCRdb's table has in-frame clones only and misses some. The sample holds about 380,000 clones; more than 70% are singletons and the top ten take about 1.5%. Sequenced sample: PBMCs or T cells enriched from blood (not recorded which). The receptors stem from a man aged 30 to 39 who had recovered from COVID-19.

Written as DNA, the CDR3 is TGTGCCAGCAGTTCACTCGGGAGACTTTATAATTCACCCCTCCACTTT. Encoded protein: CASSSLGRLYNSPLHF. This chain joins TRBV6-5 and TRBJ1-6, with D uncertain. Germline V lookup: CDR1 MNHEY, CDR2 SVGAGI. The CDR3 is made up of 16 amino acids. V gave up 4 bases and J gave up 4 bases, with 14 bases separating them.

The CDR3 DNA reads TGTGCCAGCAGCCAAGAGGTGAGGCCGACAGGGATCACCGGGGAGCTGTTTTTT. Residues: CASSQEVRPTGITGELFF. This chain links TRBV14 with TRBJ2-2; 7 bases line up with TRBD1. Trimming removed 0 bases from V and 4 bases from J; junction bases left unmatched: 11. The CDR3 has 18 residues. Germline assignment: CDR1 SGHDN and CDR2 FVKESK.

The V gene is TRBV30, the J gene TRBJ2-4; D remains ambiguous. Deletions cut 0 bases from V and 9 bases from J, with 9 bases between. Per the germline V gene, CDR1 is GTSNPN and CDR2 is SVGIG (reference sequence). The CDR3 is made up of 12 amino acids. The CDR3 DNA sequence: TGTGCCTGGAGTGTTGTAGATGGCATTCAGTACTTC. It specifies CAWSVVDGIQYF.

This rearrangement joins TRBV15 to TRBJ1-5; possible D gene TRBD1, 5 bases. Germline V gene sequence: CDR1 LNHNV, CDR2 YYDKDF (reference sequence). V was shortened by 1 base and J by 10 bases, with 14 bases between the two germline ends. CDR3 size: 14 residues. The CDR3 is CATSRAGHGFPQHF. The CDR3 DNA reads as TGTGCCACCAGCAGAGCAGGGCACGGCTTTCCCCAGCATTTT.

J is TRBJ1-1 and V is TRBV2; 7 bases match TRBD1. Germline V CDR1 and CDR2: SNHLY, FYNNEI. The CDR3 has 15 residues. After removal of 6 bases from V and 1 base from J, the junction contained 8 bases not matched to a gene. This CDR3 reads CASRPRQGTNTEAFF. The CDR3 DNA reads TGTGCCAGCAGACCCCGACAGGGTACGAACACTGAAGCTTTCTTT.

V is TRBV5-5 and J is TRBJ2-1; 9 positions match TRBD1. Per the germline V gene, CDR1 is SGHKS and CDR2 is YYEKEE (reference sequence). CDR3 size: 16 residues. J gave up 4 bases and V 4 bases, and 9 bases lay outside the gene matches. The CDR3 coding sequence is TGTGCCAGCAGCGCAGGCGGGACAGGGTGGTACAATGAGCAGTTCTTC. Amino acids: CASSAGGTGWYNEQFF. The full variable domain, its missing parts supplied by reference TRBV5-5 and TRBJ2-1, is DAGVTQSPTHLIKTRGQQVTLRCSPISGHKSVSWYQQVLGQGPQFIFQYYEKEERGRGNFPDRFSARQFPNYSSELNVNALLLGDSALYLCASSAGGTGWYNEQFFGPGTRLTVL.

In DNA, the CDR3 is TGTGCCAGCAGCGTCGTGATAGCGGGGGGACCAGAGACCCAGTACTTC. This gives the protein CASSVVIAGGPETQYF. J is TRBJ2-5 and V is TRBV9; 10 bases fit TRBD2. Trimming took 2 bases from V and 4 from J; bases not matched to a gene: 8. The CDR3 is made up of 16 amino acids. Looked up from germline, CDR1 is SGDLS and CDR2 is YYNGEE.

The chain carries TRBV18 and TRBJ1-2, with D tentatively TRBD1 (6 bases). Trimming took 5 bases from V and 10 from J, leaving 14 bases between them. From germline, CDR1 is KGHSH and CDR2 LQKENI. This CDR3 has 12 amino acids. CDR3: CASSTRQEDYTF. Here the CDR3 DNA reads TGTGCCAGCTCAACCCGACAGGAGGACTACACCTTC.

This clone was seen a handful of times. The J gene is TRBJ1-2, the V gene TRBV4-2; D perhaps matches TRBD1 (6 bases). Germline loops: CDR1 LGHNA, CDR2 YNFKEQ. Trimming took 0 bases from V and 3 from J, leaving 11 bases between them. This CDR3 spans 15 amino acids. The CDR3 spells CASSQEATGDYGYTF. CDR3 in DNA: TGTGCCAGCAGCCAAGAGGCGACAGGTGACTATGGCTACACCTTC.

This clone was counted a single time. CDR3 sequence reads: CASTGVSWGDEQFF. CDR3 DNA: TGTGCCAGCACCGGCGTAAGCTGGGGCGATGAGCAGTTCTTC. The rearrangement links TRBV11-2 to TRBJ2-1, with D possibly matching TRBD1 (5 bases). CDR1 is SGHAT, CDR2 FQNNGV, per germline. This CDR3 contains 14 residues. Trimming removed 7 bases from V and 8 bases from J, with 18 bases in between.

The gene calls are TRBV19 and TRBJ1-5, with 7 bases lining up with TRBD1. Germline V gives CDR1 LNHDA, CDR2 SQIVND (reference sequence). The CDR3 is 15 amino acids. Trimming took 7 bases from V and 7 from J; bases not matched to a gene: 13. The CDR3 reads CASKSNTGAGQPQHF. As DNA, the CDR3 is TGTGCCAGTAAGTCGAATACAGGGGCCGGACAGCCCCAGCATTTT. Full variable domain (rest looked up from reference TRBV19 and TRBJ1-5): DGGITQSPKYLFRKEGQNVTLSCEQNLNHDAMYWYRQDPGQGLRLIYYSQIVNDFQKGDIAEGYSVSREKKESFPLTVTSAQKNPTAFYLCASKSNTGAGQPQHFGDGTRLSIL.

V gene TRBV2 combines with J gene TRBJ2-5, with no clear D. This CDR3 region has 13 residues. V lost 7 bases and J lost 4, with 13 bases in between. Germline V CDR1 and CDR2: SNHLY, FYNNEI. In DNA, the CDR3 is TGTGCCAGCATTGCAGAACCAACAGAGACCCAGTACTTC. Translated: CASIAEPTETQYF. Variable domain in full (rest from reference TRBV2 and TRBJ2-5): EPEVTQTPSHQVTQMGQEVILRCVPISNHLYFYWYRQILGQKVEFLVSFYNNEISEKSEIFDDQFSVERPDGSNFTLKIRSTKLEDSAMYFCASIAEPTETQYFGPGTRLLVL.

Regarding this clone: Being one base from a much bigger clone, this may be a read error. The V gene is TRBV27, the J gene TRBJ1-2, with D tentatively TRBD1 (6 bases). The germline CDR1 and CDR2 sequences are MNHEY and SMNVEV (reference sequence). The CDR3 extends over 13 amino acids. V lost 5 bases and J lost 2, with 9 bases in between. DNA for the CDR3: TGTGCCAGCAGTCCCCAGGGGAACTATGGCTACACCTTC. Its translation: CASSPQGNYGYTF.

The chain couples TRBV10-2 to TRBJ2-2; 12 bases fit TRBD2. This CDR3 comprises 16 residues. V was clipped by 6 bases and J by 4 bases; unmatched bases: 6. Germline lookup yields CDR1 WSHSY and CDR2 SAAADI. The CDR3 DNA reads as TGCGCCAGCAGGCCTAGCGGGGGGGCTGGCACCGGGGAGCTGTTTTTT. It encodes CASRPSGGAGTGELFF.

This clone was recorded only once. The J gene is TRBJ1-5, the V gene TRBV12-5, with a possible D match to TRBD1 (6 bases). Trimming left V 0 bases short and J 0 bases short, with 18 bases between. CDR3 size: 19 residues. From germline, CDR1 is LGHNT and CDR2 FRNRAP. DNA of the CDR3: TGTGCTAGTGGTTTGGTACTGGGACATTCGATTTCTAGCAATCAGCCCCAGCATTTT. Encoded protein: CASGLVLGHSISSNQPQHF.

The chain combines TRBV3-1 (or the pseudogene TRBV3-2) with TRBJ2-5, with 9 bases lining up with TRBD2. The CDR3 spans 15 residues. The V gene's germline CDR1 is LGHDT and CDR2 YNNKEL (reference sequence). V lost 3 bases and J lost 4; bases outside the gene matches: 6. CDR3 in amino acids: CASSQGLAIIETQYF. The CDR3 DNA is TGTGCCAGCAGCCAGGGACTAGCTATTATAGAGACCCAGTACTTC.

The chain joins TRBV7-9 to TRBJ2-5; 11 bases agree with TRBD1. Germline loops: CDR1 SEHNR, CDR2 FQNEAQ (reference sequence). V trimming: 4 bases; J trimming: 3 bases; junction bases outside the gene matches: 4. The length of the CDR3 is 15 residues. The CDR3 coding sequence is TGTGCCAGCAGCTCATGGACAGGGGGCGAAGAGACCCAGTACTTC. It translates to CASSSWTGGEETQYF.

The genes are TRBV30 and TRBJ2-1; 8 nucleotides agree with TRBD2. V lost 1 base, J lost 10 bases, and 3 bases stayed unmatched. The CDR3 runs to 12 residues. Germline CDR1 GTSNPN, CDR2 SVGIG (reference sequence). Here the CDR3 DNA reads TGTGCCTGGAGTGACGGACTAGCCGAGCAGTTCTTC. Translation: CAWSDGLAEQFF.

The chain has TRBV5-1 and TRBJ2-1, with D possibly matching TRBD2 (7 bases). This CDR3 contains 16 residues. Germline V lookup: CDR1 SGHRS, CDR2 YFSETQ. The V and J ends lost 3 bases and 0 bases respectively, with 13 bases between them. CDR3 sequence reads: CASSSEGGSSYNEQFF. CDR3 in DNA: TGCGCCAGCAGCTCCGAGGGGGGGAGCTCCTACAATGAGCAGTTCTTC.

This clone was seen a few times. Other DNA sequences in this sample translate to the same CDR3. The rearrangement joins TRBV19 to TRBJ1-1; 7 nucleotides match TRBD1. The CDR3 length is 14 residues. CDR1 LNHDA and CDR2 SQIVND come from the germline V gene (reference sequence). V dropped 1 base and J dropped 1; count of bases not matched to a gene: 0. In DNA, the CDR3 is TGTGCCAGTAGTATAGCAGGGGGGAACACTGAAGCTTTCTTT. Translated: CASSIAGGNTEAFF. The variable domain in full, completed from reference TRBV19 and TRBJ1-1, reads DGGITQSPKYLFRKEGQNVTLSCEQNLNHDAMYWYRQDPGQGLRLIYYSQIVNDFQKGDIAEGYSVSREKKESFPLTVTSAQKNPTAFYLCASSIAGGNTEAFFGQGTRLTVV.

This chain uses TRBV3-1 (or the pseudogene TRBV3-2) with TRBJ2-7; TRBD2 matches 12 bases. The CDR3 covers 13 residues. Germline assignment: CDR1 LGHDT and CDR2 YNNKEL (reference sequence). The J segment lost 7 bases and the V segment lost 11 bases, leaving 9 bases of the junction unmatched. CDR3 in DNA: TGTGCCGCACAGACTAGCGGGGGATCAGAGCAGTACTTC. Translation: CAAQTSGGSEQYF.

This rearrangement joins TRBV10-1 to TRBJ1-1, with D possibly matching TRBD1 (5 bases). The CDR3 runs to 13 residues. Trimming cost V 8 bases and J 3 bases, with 13 bases left between them. Germline V gives CDR1 WNHNN, CDR2 SYGVQD (reference sequence). The CDR3 region has the DNA TGCGCCAGCTCGGCTGGGGGGGACACTGAAGCTTTCTTT. It is translated as CASSAGGDTEAFF.

V gene TRBV24-1 combines with J gene TRBJ2-2; 7 bases line up with TRBD1. Trimming at V came to 5 bases and at J to 1 base, leaving 15 bases not matched to a gene. This CDR3 spans 19 amino acids. Germline CDR1 is KGHDR and CDR2 is SFDVKD. The CDR3 sequence: CATSGRNQQGPLNTGELFF. CDR3 nucleotides: TGTGCCACCAGTGGTCGAAATCAACAGGGGCCGCTGAACACCGGGGAGCTGTTTTTT.

This clone occurred a few times. This chain connects TRBV6-1 to TRBJ1-3; maybe TRBD1 (6 bases). Between the trimmed V and J ends, which lost 0 bases and 6 bases, there was a span of 15 bases. CDR3 length: 16 amino acids. Germline V CDR1 and CDR2: MNHNS, SASEGT. The CDR3 is CASSEALRAGVNTIYF. CDR3 in DNA: TGTGCCAGCAGTGAAGCGCTTCGAGCAGGGGTAAACACCATATATTTT.

The chain combines TRBV19 with TRBJ1-4; tentative D call: TRBD1 (6 bases). Germline CDR1 LNHDA, CDR2 SQIVND (reference sequence). The CDR3 is 14 residues long. The V end lost 5 bases, the J end lost 2 bases, and 9 bases lay between the germline ends. This chain's CDR3 is CASSVQGTNEKLFF. The CDR3 DNA reads as TGTGCCAGTAGTGTGCAGGGGACTAATGAAAAACTGTTTTTT.

The chain recombines TRBV5-1 with TRBJ2-1; 13 bases are shared with TRBD2. Losses at the gene ends were 2 bases for V and 6 bases for J; bases not matched to a gene: 2. The V gene's germline CDR1 is SGHRS and CDR2 YFSETQ. This CDR3 has 15 residues. Here the CDR3 DNA reads TGCGCCAGCAGCTTCCGGACTAGCGGGGGCAATGAGCAGTTCTTC. Translated, it gives CASSFRTSGGNEQFF.

The CDR3 spells CASSLASGGSYNEQFF. The CDR3 DNA is TGTGCCAGCAGTTTGGCTAGCGGGGGCTCCTACAATGAGCAGTTCTTC. The rearrangement joins TRBV28 to TRBJ2-1; 10 bases are a match to TRBD2. Germline CDR1 reads MDHEN; CDR2 reads SYDVKM. CDR3 size: 16 residues. V trimming: 3 bases; J trimming: 0 bases; junction bases outside the gene matches: 2.